The entry below gives a single T cell receptor beta chain sequence along with its context. Its antigen is still unknown. Here immunoSEQ multiplex PCR was the method, and the copy in TCRdb shows in-frame clones only, minus some. This table has 60,000 to 85,000 clones, 94% appearing once. The sample comes from a study of cytomegalovirus exposure and HLA in healthy donors. Points from the study as a whole: That first-cohort TCR clusters tended to co-occur in the roughly 110 validation repertoires was found in a later analysis.

The sequence was obtained from a man aged 18 to 30 in good health and CMV-seropositive. Sequenced sample: PBMCs.

The CDR3, as DNA: TGTGCCAGTTCGACTAGCGGGAGCCTTCATCCCACAGATACGCAGTATTTT. Amino acid sequence: CASSTSGSLHPTDTQYF. This rearrangement joins TRBV21-1 to TRBJ2-3; TRBD2, as called in the table, went unchecked against the DNA. TRBV21-1 is designated a pseudogene. The CDR3 is made up of 17 amino acids.